This T cell receptor beta chain came from a study of shared clonotypes between healthy human individuals. General study results and limits: Generation probabilities of non-shared clonotypes were lower (relative to those shared by all four donors). Memory subsets generally showed smaller estimated richness than naive subsets did.

Comments on this clone: Its antigen is currently unknown.

In the naive CD8 group, cells lacked CD45RO and were positively selected for CCR7, so terminally differentiated effector memory CD45RA+ cells were left out. Each PCR replicate from the sorted subsets contained 150 to 250 ng DNA, which is about 30,000 T cell genomes. TCRdb's copy holds only in-frame clones and misses some; the assay was immunoSEQ multiplex PCR. The table records around 580,000 clones, roughly 98% of them present only once. J gave up 1 base and V 3 bases, and 3 bases lay outside the gene matches. In germline, CDR1 is SGHRS, CDR2 YFSETQ. The CDR3 extends over 16 amino acids. The sequencing input was naive CD8+ T cells sorted from blood. The chain uses TRBV5-1 and TRBJ2-2, with 10 bases identical to TRBD2. This TCR came from a man aged 25-40 years in good health. CDR3 DNA sequence: TGCGCCAGCAGCTCACTAGCGGGGTTGAACACCGGGGAGCTGTTTTTT. This sequence encodes CASSSLAGLNTGELFF.